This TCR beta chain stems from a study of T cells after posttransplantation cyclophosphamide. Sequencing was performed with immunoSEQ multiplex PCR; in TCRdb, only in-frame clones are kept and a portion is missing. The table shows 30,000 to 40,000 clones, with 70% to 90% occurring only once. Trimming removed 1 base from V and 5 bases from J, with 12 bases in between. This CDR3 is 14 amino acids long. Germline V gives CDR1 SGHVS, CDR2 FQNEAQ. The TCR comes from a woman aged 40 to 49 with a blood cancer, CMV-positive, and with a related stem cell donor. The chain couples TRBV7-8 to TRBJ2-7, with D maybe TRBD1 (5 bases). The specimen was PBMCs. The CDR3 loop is CASSLGGSAHEQYF. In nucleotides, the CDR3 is TGTGCCAGCAGCTTAGGGGGCAGCGCCCACGAGCAGTACTTC.